One and the same sample provided the 25 T cell receptor beta chains below, sequenced in a study of shared clonotypes between healthy human individuals. Measured with immunoSEQ multiplex PCR; TCRdb has only the in-frame clones, and not every one. The sample shows over a million clones, over 95% of them seen only once. Sequences were obtained from naive CD4+ T cells sorted from blood. Specified subset: CD45RA+ positively selected. The source of these receptors is a man aged 25-45 years in good health.

The chain has TRBV19 and TRBJ1-5; 8 bases are a match to TRBD1. J was trimmed by 7 bases and V by 10 bases; bases with no gene match: 18. Germline loops: CDR1 LNHDA, CDR2 SQIVND (reference sequence). The CDR3 totals 16 residues. The DNA for the CDR3 is TGTGCCACCACTAAGGATGGCCAGGGGGCGCGACAGCCCCAGCATTTT. Encoded protein: CATTKDGQGARQPQHF. The variable domain in full, completed from reference TRBV19 and TRBJ1-5, reads DGGITQSPKYLFRKEGQNVTLSCEQNLNHDAMYWYRQDPGQGLRLIYYSQIVNDFQKGDIAEGYSVSREKKESFPLTVTSAQKNPTAFYLCATTKDGQGARQPQHFGDGTRLSIL.

V gene TRBV5-8 combines with J gene TRBJ1-1; maybe TRBD1 (5 bases). The germline gives CDR1 SGHTS, CDR2 YDEGEE. The V end was cut by 1 base, the J end by 11 bases, with 15 bases between. The CDR3 spans 13 residues. The CDR3 bases are TGTGCCAGCAGCTTGCGCGTAATGGGGACGGCTTTCTTT. This encodes CASSLRVMGTAFF.

The V call is TRBV2, the J call TRBJ2-7; D may be TRBD1 or TRBD2 (5 bases each). V shed 10 bases and J shed 1 base, with 17 bases lying between them. CDR1 is SNHLY and CDR2 is FYNNEI in the germline V gene. The CDR3 loop spans 14 amino acids. CDR3 DNA sequence: TGTGCCAACGTCCGGGGCTTAGGGTCCTACGAGCAGTACTTC. It is translated as CANVRGLGSYEQYF.

The CDR3 loop reads CASTYHRGASTDTQYF. DNA for the CDR3: TGTGCCAGCACCTACCACAGGGGTGCTAGCACAGATACGCAGTATTTT. The chain uses TRBV28 and TRBJ2-3; TRBD1 aligns across 7 bases. The CDR3 loop spans 16 amino acids. Trimming at V came to 7 bases and at J to 0 bases, leaving 10 bases not matched to a gene. Germline assignment: CDR1 MDHEN and CDR2 SYDVKM.

The rearrangement joins TRBV5-1 to TRBJ1-1; 9 nucleotides match TRBD1. CDR1 and CDR2 from the germline V gene are SGHRS and YFSETQ. This CDR3 contains 16 residues. V shed 3 bases, J shed 5 bases, and the junction held 11 bases outside the gene matches. Written as DNA, the CDR3 is TGCGCCAGCAGCTGGGAAACAGGGGGCGCGAGGACTGAAGCTTTCTTT. This encodes CASSWETGGARTEAFF. Full variable domain (outside the CDR3, taken from reference TRBV5-1 and TRBJ1-1): KAGVTQTPRYLIKTRGQQVTLSCSPISGHRSVSWYQQTPGQGLQFLFEYFSETQRNKGNFPGRFSGRQFSNSRSEMNVSTLELGDSALYLCASSWETGGARTEAFFGQGTRLTVV.

The chain uses TRBV19 and TRBJ2-7; D may be TRBD1 or TRBD2 (6 bases each). The germline CDR1 and CDR2 sequences are LNHDA and SQIVND (reference sequence). V was trimmed by 2 bases and J by 1 base, leaving 15 bases between them. CDR3 length equals 16 residues. CDR3 nucleotides: TGTGCCAGTAGTATAAACCCCCCGGGGGCGTCCTACGAGCAGTACTTC. This sequence encodes CASSINPPGASYEQYF.

This sequence joins TRBV11-2 and TRBJ2-1; no firm D call. Germline V CDR1 and CDR2: SGHAT, FQNNGV. The V end was cut by 5 bases, the J end by 6 bases, with 11 bases between. The CDR3 is 13 residues long. CDR3 in amino acids: CASSTDRPNEQFF. The DNA of the CDR3 is TGTGCCAGCAGCACGGACCGTCCCAATGAGCAGTTCTTC. Full variable domain (missing parts from reference TRBV11-2 and TRBJ2-1): EAGVAQSPRYKIIEKRQSVAFWCNPISGHATLYWYQQILGQGPKLLIQFQNNGVVDDSQLPKDRFSAERLKGVDSTLKIQPAKLEDSAVYLCASSTDRPNEQFFGPGTRLTVL.

This chain's CDR3 is CASSLGGALLYYGYTF. CDR3 sequence (DNA): TGTGCCAGCAGCTTGGGAGGTGCGCTACTCTACTATGGCTACACCTTC. The rearrangement links TRBV7-2 to TRBJ1-2, with D unclear. From germline, CDR1 is SGHTA and CDR2 FQGNSA. The CDR3 totals 16 residues. V was trimmed by 3 bases and J by 3 bases, leaving 17 bases between them.

J is TRBJ2-7 and V is TRBV5-1; D gene ambiguous. Germline CDR1 SGHRS, CDR2 YFSETQ. V lost 2 bases, J lost 5 bases, and 5 bases lay in between. The CDR3 runs 11 residues. CDR3 sequence reads: CASSLENEQYF. CDR3 sequence (DNA): TGCGCCAGCAGCTTAGAGAACGAGCAGTACTTC. The full variable domain, its missing parts supplied by reference TRBV5-1 and TRBJ2-7, is KAGVTQTPRYLIKTRGQQVTLSCSPISGHRSVSWYQQTPGQGLQFLFEYFSETQRNKGNFPGRFSGRQFSNSRSEMNVSTLELGDSALYLCASSLENEQYFGPGTRLTVT.

The chain is built from TRBV9 and TRBJ1-2, with TRBD1 as a possible D gene (5 bases). Trimming took 1 base from V and 7 from J, leaving 17 bases between them. Germline V gene lookup returns CDR1 SGDLS and CDR2 YYNGEE. CDR3 length equals 15 residues. CDR3 DNA: TGTGCCAGCAGCGTAACTAGTCGGGGGACGAGTGGCTACACCTTC. It encodes CASSVTSRGTSGYTF.

V is TRBV28 and J is TRBJ2-7; D possibly uses TRBD1 or TRBD2 (5 bases each). This CDR3 has 15 residues. V lost 8 bases, J lost 2 bases, and 19 bases lay in between. The V gene's germline CDR1 is MDHEN and CDR2 SYDVKM. CDR3: CASPFRDGNPYEQYF. In nucleotides, the CDR3 is TGTGCCAGCCCCTTCCGGGACGGAAATCCCTACGAGCAGTACTTC.

The genes are TRBV9 and TRBJ2-1, with 13 bases matching TRBD2. J lost 10 bases, V lost 4 bases, and 11 bases had no gene match. The CDR3 runs to 16 residues. Germline CDR1 is SGDLS and CDR2 is YYNGEE. CDR3 amino acids: CASSPSGTSGIREQFF. CDR3 bases: TGTGCCAGCAGCCCATCCGGGACTAGCGGGATTCGGGAGCAGTTCTTC.

The chain links TRBV18 to TRBJ2-7; 10 bases are a match to TRBD2. The CDR3 is 16 residues long. V trimming: 3 bases; J trimming: 3 bases; junction bases outside the gene matches: 8. CDR1 and CDR2 from the germline V gene are KGHSH and LQKENI. The CDR3 loop reads CASSPELAGFDYEQYF. CDR3 nucleotides: TGTGCCAGCTCACCCGAACTAGCGGGATTCGACTACGAGCAGTACTTC.

The chain carries TRBV29-1 and TRBJ2-7; 11 bases align to TRBD2. With 6 bases clipped from V and 1 base from J, the junction kept 8 bases outside the gene matches. CDR3 length: 15 residues. The V gene's germline CDR1 is SQVTM and CDR2 ANQGSEA. CDR3 nucleotide sequence: TGCAGCGTCTGGGAAGGACTAGCGGGTTCCTACGAGCAGTACTTC. This gives the protein CSVWEGLAGSYEQYF.

The chain carries TRBV7-9 and TRBJ2-7, with a tentative D call TRBD1 (6 bases). Germline V CDR1 and CDR2: SEHNR, FQNEAQ (reference sequence). This CDR3 region has 12 residues. V lost 6 bases, J lost 5 bases, and 11 bases lay in between. Written as DNA, the CDR3 is TGTGCCAGCAGGGTTGGGGGCGACGAGCAGTACTTC. Translation gives CASRVGGDEQYF.

The DNA of the CDR3 is TGTGCCAGCAGTTTACCCCAGATTTCCTACGAGCAGTACTTC. Translation: CASSLPQISYEQYF. V is TRBV28 and J is TRBJ2-7; D unresolved. This CDR3 contains 14 residues. Germline values: CDR1 MDHEN, CDR2 SYDVKM. Trimming removed 2 bases from V and 1 base from J, with 9 bases in between.

This chain joins TRBV29-1 and TRBJ2-1; 9 bases fit TRBD2. V lost 3 bases to trimming and J lost 7 bases; unmatched junction nucleotides: 10. The germline V gene has CDR1 SQVTM and CDR2 ANQGSEA. This CDR3 has 15 amino acids. CDR3 nucleotides: TGCAGCGTTGACGGGCTAGCGGGAACGAGGAATGAGCAGTTCTTC. Its translation: CSVDGLAGTRNEQFF.

This clone was detected once. The chain carries TRBV19 and TRBJ1-4; D not resolved. The CDR3 contains 14 residues. V was clipped by 3 bases and J by 4 bases, with 9 bases between them. Germline lookup yields CDR1 LNHDA and CDR2 SQIVND (reference sequence). The CDR3 DNA sequence: TGTGCCAGTAGTATGCCGACCCATAATGAAAAACTGTTTTTT. Translating gives CASSMPTHNEKLFF.

The chain employs TRBV12-5 and TRBJ2-1; 10 bases match TRBD2. The ends lost 0 bases at V and 13 bases at J; junction bases unmatched: 6. The CDR3 has 14 residues. CDR1 and CDR2 (germline): LGHNT, FRNRAP. The CDR3 region has the DNA TGTGCTAGTGGTTTGGTAGGAGCGGGAGGGCCTCAGTTCTTC. Protein: CASGLVGAGGPQFF.

The gene calls are TRBV5-4 and TRBJ2-1; D gene uncertain. From germline, CDR1 is SGHNT and CDR2 YYREEE (reference sequence). V was trimmed by 4 bases and J by 9 bases, leaving 14 bases between them. CDR3 length: 13 residues. CDR3 nucleotides: TGTGCCAGCAGCCTCTGGCCACAGCGTGAGCAGTTCTTC. Translation: CASSLWPQREQFF.

The chain carries TRBV6-1 and TRBJ1-5; 7 bases agree with TRBD1. Germline V gives CDR1 MNHNS, CDR2 SASEGT. J gave up 4 bases and V 0 bases, and 6 bases lay outside the gene matches. This CDR3 is 16 amino acids long. CDR3 loop: CASSEAADRRNQPQHF. CDR3 bases: TGTGCCAGCAGTGAAGCAGCGGACAGGAGGAATCAGCCCCAGCATTTT.

V gene TRBV2 combines with J gene TRBJ1-1; D gene uncertain. This CDR3 has 13 residues. The V and J ends lost 7 bases and 1 base respectively, with 10 bases between them. Germline V lookup: CDR1 SNHLY, CDR2 FYNNEI. CDR3 in amino acids: CASNREANTEAFF. The CDR3 coding sequence is TGTGCCAGCAACAGAGAGGCGAACACTGAAGCTTTCTTT.

The chain is built from TRBV5-1 and TRBJ1-5; 7 nucleotides align to TRBD1. CDR3 size: 17 residues. J gave up 2 bases and V 0 bases, and 8 bases lay outside the gene matches. Germline-derived CDR1 and CDR2 are SGHRS and YFSETQ. The chain's CDR3 is CASSLGPRGLGNQPQHF. The CDR3 DNA reads TGCGCCAGCAGCTTGGGACCTAGGGGGCTGGGCAATCAGCCCCAGCATTTT.

The chain links TRBV7-8 to TRBJ2-2; 9 nucleotides agree with TRBD2. The V gene end was trimmed by 3 bases and the J gene end by 5 bases; junction bases not matched to a gene: 4. This CDR3 contains 15 residues. Germline CDR1 is SGHVS and CDR2 is FQNEAQ. This CDR3 is CASSFLAGETGELFF. The CDR3 DNA is TGTGCCAGCAGCTTTTTAGCGGGAGAAACCGGGGAGCTGTTTTTT.

The V call is TRBV18, the J call TRBJ2-1; TRBD2 matches at 8 bases. The ends lost 3 bases at V and 9 bases at J; junction bases unmatched: 10. This CDR3 has 15 residues. Germline V gene data show CDR1 as KGHSH and CDR2 as LQKENI. This CDR3 reads CASSPLTGGSGEQFF. Written as DNA, the CDR3 is TGTGCCAGCTCACCTCTGACGGGAGGGTCGGGTGAGCAGTTCTTC.